This record looks at one T cell receptor beta chain sequence and its context. Its specificity is unknown. This sample was taken from a study of a mutant IDH1 vaccine in newly diagnosed glioma. Across the study: Pretreatment consisted of radiotherapy, temozolomide, or both, with most receiving both. Study-wide findings and caveats: Changes in the top peripheral T cell clonotypes seemingly had no bearing on pseudoprogression.

Sequencing was performed with immunoSEQ multiplex PCR; in TCRdb, only in-frame clones are kept and a portion is missing. The sample carries tens of thousands of clones, about 84% recorded once. Time point given: week 11, during vaccination. Topical imiquimod accompanied each vaccine dose, which consisted of 300 ug of mutant IDH1 20-mer peptide. The CDR3 contains 15 residues. V trimming: 2 bases; J trimming: 5 bases; junction bases outside the gene matches: 5. CDR1 and CDR2 (germline): SGHVS, FNYEAQ. The source is a man younger than 40 with glioma. The chain recombines TRBV7-6 with TRBJ2-2; TRBD1 aligns across 7 bases. This sample comprised PBMCs, obtained from a glioma patient whose treatment included an IDH1 peptide vaccine. The CDR3 sequence is CASSLPPGGTGELFF. CDR3 in DNA: TGTGCCAGCAGCTTACCCCCAGGGGGAACCGGGGAGCTGTTTTTT.